These 7 T cell receptor beta chains share one sample of origin, sequenced in a study of sequential checkpoint blockade in melanoma. Regarding treatment: randomized to nivolumab then ipilimumab (arm A) or the reverse (arm B). Profiled with immunoSEQ multiplex PCR; TCRdb holds only in-frame clones, not every one. The sample has 40,000 or so clones; over 30% are singletons. The sample in question was tumor tissue (inferred from file names), obtained from a patient given nivolumab and ipilimumab in sequence. Source of these receptors: a human donor with melanoma.

V usage is TRBV6-8 and J usage is TRBJ2-6; D gene ambiguous. Trimming took 6 bases from V and 2 from J, leaving 11 bases between them. CDR1 and CDR2 from the germline V gene are MNHGY and SAAAGT. The CDR3 runs to 15 residues. CDR3 amino acids: CASSKSFPGANVLTF. The DNA for the CDR3 is TGTGCCAGCAGCAAAAGCTTCCCTGGGGCCAACGTCCTGACTTTC.

The V gene is TRBV10-2, the J gene TRBJ2-3; D is uncertain. V was clipped by 5 bases and J by 6 bases, with 12 bases between them. The CDR3 consists of 13 residues. Germline V gene sequence: CDR1 WSHSY, CDR2 SAAADI. DNA of the CDR3: TGCGCCAGCAGTATAGAACCGCGGGATACGCAGTATTTT. Its translation: CASSIEPRDTQYF.

This clone was picked up a small number of times. V is TRBV4-1 and J is TRBJ2-3; D is possibly TRBD2 (5 bases). V lost 0 bases and J lost 2, with 9 bases in between. This CDR3 has 15 amino acids. CDR1 is MGHRA, CDR2 YSYEKL, per germline. CDR3 coding DNA: TGCGCCAGCAGCCAAGATGGCGGGCCCACAGATACGCAGTATTTT. Translated, it gives CASSQDGGPTDTQYF.

This clone was recorded a few times. The genes are TRBV30 and TRBJ1-6; the D gene is possibly TRBD1 (6 bases). In germline, CDR1 is GTSNPN, CDR2 SVGIG (reference sequence). V lost 0 bases to trimming and J lost 6 bases, with 9 bases between them. The CDR3 covers 14 residues. CDR3 region: CAWSVGGLNSPLHF. Here the CDR3 DNA reads TGTGCCTGGAGTGTGGGGGGGCTTAATTCACCCCTCCACTTT.

This chain joins TRBV18 and TRBJ2-1, with D possibly matching TRBD2 (5 bases). Trimming left V 2 bases short and J 3 bases short, with 14 bases between. From germline, CDR1 is KGHSH and CDR2 LQKENI. The CDR3 runs 16 residues. As DNA, the CDR3 is TGTGCCAGCTCACCAAATCCGGGAACCCTCTACAATGAGCAGTTCTTC. As protein: CASSPNPGTLYNEQFF.

This clone was seen a single time. The chain employs TRBV29-1 and TRBJ2-7; TRBD2 agrees at 11 bases. Germline V gene data show CDR1 as SQVTM and CDR2 as ANQGSEA. CDR3 length: 13 residues. J lost 2 bases, V lost 4 bases, and 1 base had no gene match. The CDR3 spells CSVGLAGPYEQYF. DNA of the CDR3: TGCAGCGTTGGACTAGCGGGACCCTACGAGCAGTACTTC.

A few counts support this clone. The rearrangement uses TRBV6-8 and TRBJ1-5; D not resolved. The germline V and J ends were trimmed by 4 bases and 1 base, with 11 bases remaining between them. The CDR3 totals 15 residues. The germline gives CDR1 MNHGY, CDR2 SAAAGT. The CDR3 protein is CASSSTTGSNQPQHF. In DNA, the CDR3 is TGTGCCAGCAGTTCGACAACGGGGAGCAATCAGCCCCAGCATTTT.